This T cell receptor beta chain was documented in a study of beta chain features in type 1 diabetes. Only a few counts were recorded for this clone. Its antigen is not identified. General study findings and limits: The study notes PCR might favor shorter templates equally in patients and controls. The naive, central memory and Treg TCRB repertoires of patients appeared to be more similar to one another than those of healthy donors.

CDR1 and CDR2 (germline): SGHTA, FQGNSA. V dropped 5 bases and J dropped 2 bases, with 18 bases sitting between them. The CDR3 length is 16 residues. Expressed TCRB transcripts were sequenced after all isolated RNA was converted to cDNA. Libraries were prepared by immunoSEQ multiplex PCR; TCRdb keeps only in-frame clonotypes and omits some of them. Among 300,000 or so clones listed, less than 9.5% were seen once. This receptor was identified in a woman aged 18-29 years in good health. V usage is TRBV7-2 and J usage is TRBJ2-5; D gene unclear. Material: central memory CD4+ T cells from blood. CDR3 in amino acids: CASSRIPVMGQETQYF. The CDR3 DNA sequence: TGTGCCAGCAGCCGGATCCCCGTCATGGGACAAGAGACCCAGTACTTC.